This TCR beta chain was recorded in a study of T cell responses to AZD1222 COVID-19 vaccine. Study-level results: Mostly white British, mostly female donors; authors suggested clonal diversity may be underestimated. Following two doses of AZD1222, Spike-specific TCR breadth and depth rose. Baseline testing showed seropositivity in only six AZD1222 recipients.

Sequencing was performed with immunoSEQ multiplex PCR; in TCRdb, only in-frame clones are kept and a portion is missing. This table holds some 150,000 clones, around 92% found once. It was second doses at about 4 or about 12 weeks that were pooled. About this clone itself: Its antigen remains unidentified.

The TCR sequence derives from an adult who received the AZD1222 COVID-19 vaccine. Sequences were derived from peripheral blood, sampled 28 days after the second AZD1222 dose.

CDR3 nucleotide sequence: TGTGCCAGCAGTGAACGGAGTGGCAGGGTCCGCACAGATACGCAGTATTTT. Amino acids: CASSERSGRVRTDTQYF. This sequence joins TRBV6-1 and TRBJ2-3; possible D gene TRBD1, 5 bases. The CDR3 length is 17 residues. Between the trimmed V and J ends, which lost 2 bases and 1 base, there was a span of 16 bases. CDR1 is MNHNS, CDR2 SASEGT, per germline.